The 13 T cell receptor beta chains reported below all come from one sample, sequenced in a study of control samples from healthy donors and cancer patients. Using immunoSEQ multiplex PCR, the repertoire was profiled, and TCRdb retains in-frame clones only, with some absent. The sample holds 110,000 to 150,000 clones; roughly 92% are singletons and the top ten take roughly 14%. Input material: blood. The receptor set was obtained from a man aged 35 to 55 in good health.

The rearrangement joins TRBV20-1 to TRBJ2-7; D might be TRBD2 (6 bases). The V end lost 3 bases, the J end lost 3 bases, and 15 bases lay between the germline ends. In germline, CDR1 is DFQATT, CDR2 SNEGSKA (reference sequence). The CDR3 is made up of 14 amino acids. CDR3 DNA: TGCAGTGCTAGTGCATCTAGCGACTTCTACGAGCAGTACTTC. This gives the protein CSASASSDFYEQYF.

The chain couples TRBV28 to TRBJ2-3; D is ambiguous. The V and J ends lost 3 bases and 2 bases respectively, with 6 bases between them. The germline V gene has CDR1 MDHEN and CDR2 SYDVKM. This CDR3 comprises 13 residues. The CDR3 nucleotides are TGTGCCAGCAGTTTCGTCCTCACAGATACGCAGTATTTT. Amino acid sequence: CASSFVLTDTQYF.

The count of this clone is one. The rearrangement joins TRBV10-1 to TRBJ1-1; D not resolved. The CDR3 extends over 15 amino acids. The germline V gene has CDR1 WNHNN and CDR2 SYGVQD (reference sequence). V was pared by 0 bases and J by 0 bases, with 8 bases between. This CDR3 is CASSESSSMNTEAFF. CDR3 sequence (DNA): TGCGCCAGCAGTGAGTCTTCTTCCATGAACACTGAAGCTTTCTTT.

This CDR3 reads CASSQEGQGADEQFF. Here the CDR3 DNA reads TGCGCCAGCAGCCAAGAGGGACAGGGGGCGGATGAGCAGTTCTTC. The V and J genes are TRBV4-1 and TRBJ2-1; 12 nucleotides match TRBD1. This CDR3 spans 15 amino acids. Trimming at V came to 0 bases and at J to 8 bases, leaving 2 bases not matched to a gene. Germline V gives CDR1 MGHRA, CDR2 YSYEKL.

This clone came up once. The chain is built from TRBV28 and TRBJ2-1; 13 bases are a match to TRBD2. Germline V gives CDR1 MDHEN, CDR2 SYDVKM. The CDR3 is made up of 17 amino acids. The ends lost 3 bases at V and 5 bases at J; junction bases unmatched: 7. CDR3: CASSFYTGTSGDNEQFF. The CDR3 coding sequence is TGTGCCAGCAGTTTCTACACGGGGACTAGCGGGGACAATGAGCAGTTCTTC.

This chain links TRBV27 with TRBJ1-1; 8 nucleotides agree with TRBD1. The junction had 4 bases not matched to a gene; V was cut back by 6 bases and J by 4 bases. Germline values: CDR1 MNHEY, CDR2 SMNVEV (reference sequence). CDR3 length: 13 residues. CDR3 region: CASRRQGSTEAFF. The DNA of the CDR3 is TGTGCCAGCAGGAGACAGGGGAGCACTGAAGCTTTCTTT.

The CDR3 bases are TGCGCCAGCAGCTCCGCCTGGGGGCTGTGGTACTATGGCTACACCTTC. This translates into CASSSAWGLWYYGYTF. This chain uses TRBV5-1 with TRBJ1-2, with TRBD1 as a possible D gene (6 bases). The CDR3 has 16 amino acids. The V end was cut by 3 bases, the J end by 3 bases, with 18 bases between. Looked up from germline, CDR1 is SGHRS and CDR2 is YFSETQ.

This clone occurred once. The gene calls are TRBV25-1 and TRBJ2-5; a weak D match, TRBD1 (5 bases). This CDR3 has 13 amino acids. Germline lookup yields CDR1 MGHDK and CDR2 SYGVNS. Trimming took 4 bases from V and 4 from J, leaving 10 bases between them. The CDR3 DNA is TGTGCCAGCAGTGCTGAAAGGGGAGAGACCCAGTACTTC. This translates into CASSAERGETQYF. Full variable domain (remainder filled in from reference TRBV25-1 and TRBJ2-5): EADIYQTPRYLVIGTGKKITLECSQTMGHDKMYWYQQDPGMELHLIHYSYGVNSTEKGDLSSESTVSRIRTEHFPLTLESARPSHTSQYLCASSAERGETQYFGPGTRLLVL.

This clone showed up just once. The V and J genes are TRBV6-5 and TRBJ2-5; D unclear. Between the trimmed V and J ends, which lost 5 bases and 5 bases, there was a span of 15 bases. CDR1 is MNHEY and CDR2 is SVGAGI in the germline V gene. This CDR3 is built from 14 residues. CDR3 bases: TGTGCCAGCAGTCAGAGGCTTCTACGGGAGACCCAGTACTTC. Protein: CASSQRLLRETQYF.

This clone was recorded only once. The rearrangement uses TRBV5-4 and TRBJ2-1, with 7 positions matching TRBD2. J was trimmed by 4 bases and V by 3 bases; bases with no gene match: 7. Germline CDR1 reads SGHNT; CDR2 reads YYREEE (reference sequence). The CDR3 runs 15 residues. CDR3 amino acids: CASSSTSESYNEQFF. The CDR3 region has the DNA TGTGCCAGCAGCTCAACTAGCGAGTCATACAATGAGCAGTTCTTC.

This chain's CDR3 is CASSARDRRHTGELFF. The CDR3 bases are TGTGCCAGCAGCGCCCGGGACAGGCGACACACCGGGGAGCTGTTTTTT. The rearrangement links TRBV9 to TRBJ2-2; 8 bases are shared with TRBD1. CDR1 SGDLS and CDR2 YYNGEE come from the germline V gene. Trimming took 3 bases from V and 3 from J; bases not matched to a gene: 7. The CDR3 consists of 16 residues. The whole variable domain, filled in from reference TRBV9 and TRBJ2-2, reads DSGVTQTPKHLITATGQRVTLRCSPRSGDLSVYWYQQSLDQGLQFLIQYYNGEERAKGNILERFSAQQFPDLHSELNLSSLELGDSALYFCASSARDRRHTGELFFGEGSRLTVL.

This chain uses TRBV7-9 with TRBJ2-5; 8 positions agree with TRBD1. Germline V gene lookup returns CDR1 SEHNR and CDR2 FQNEAQ (reference sequence). The trim removed 4 bases at V and 3 bases at J, leaving 13 bases unmatched. This CDR3 spans 17 amino acids. CDR3 sequence: CASSSPGGQGDKETQYF. The CDR3 DNA reads as TGTGCCAGCAGCTCCCCAGGGGGCCAGGGAGACAAAGAGACCCAGTACTTC.

The V gene is TRBV6-4, the J gene TRBJ1-1; D unclear. V lost 5 bases and J 2 bases, leaving 9 bases between the germline ends. Per germline, CDR1 MRHNA and CDR2 SNTAGT. This CDR3 contains 13 residues. The CDR3, as DNA: TGTGCCAGCAGTTCGACCCCAAACACTGAAGCTTTCTTT. Amino acid sequence: CASSSTPNTEAFF.